These 27 T cell receptor beta chains originate from one sample sequenced in a study of blood T cell repertoires in COVID-19. Profiling relied on immunoSEQ multiplex PCR, and the TCRdb table lists in-frame clones only, not all of them. The data contain about 190,000 clones, over 75% of them singletons. Sequenced material: peripheral blood. The receptors come from a woman aged 40 to 50 who had recovered from COVID-19.

The chain has TRBV6-5 and TRBJ1-1, with D possibly TRBD1 on 5 matching bases. The CDR3 covers 15 residues. CDR1 and CDR2 from the germline V gene are MNHEY and SVGAGI. V lost 2 bases to trimming and J lost 6 bases, with 16 bases between them. CDR3 in amino acids: CASSYRRVSQPEAFF. CDR3 bases: TGTGCCAGCAGTTACCGCAGGGTCTCCCAGCCTGAAGCTTTCTTT.

The chain carries TRBV7-2 and TRBJ1-2; D not certain. Trimming stripped 5 bases from V and 2 bases from J, with 15 bases between. CDR1 is SGHTA, CDR2 FQGNSA, per germline. This CDR3 has 15 amino acids. CDR3 nucleotides: TGTGCCAGCAGCCTCGGAGGAGGGTACAACTATGGCTACACCTTC. Encoded protein: CASSLGGGYNYGYTF.

The rearrangement links TRBV4-2 to TRBJ2-7, with TRBD2 matching 7 bases. The V gene end was trimmed by 1 base and the J gene end by 1 base; junction bases not matched to a gene: 7. This CDR3 is built from 16 residues. CDR1 and CDR2 (germline): LGHNA, YNFKEQ. The CDR3 loop reads CASSQGTTSPSYEQYF. In nucleotides, the CDR3 is TGTGCCAGCAGCCAAGGGACGACTAGCCCGTCCTACGAGCAGTACTTC.

This chain uses TRBV15 with TRBJ1-5; the match to TRBD1 covers 8 bases. The ends lost 5 bases at V and 2 bases at J; junction bases unmatched: 5. CDR1 and CDR2 from the germline V gene are LNHNV and YYDKDF (reference sequence). This CDR3 has 15 residues. The CDR3 loop reads CATSPGGAGNQPQHF. The CDR3 DNA is TGTGCCACCAGCCCAGGGGGCGCGGGCAATCAGCCCCAGCATTTT.

V is TRBV28 and J is TRBJ2-7, with 9 bases identical to TRBD1. CDR3 length: 16 amino acids. V lost 5 bases to trimming and J lost 3 bases; unmatched junction nucleotides: 11. Germline CDR1 is MDHEN and CDR2 is SYDVKM. The CDR3 region is CASSGRDRDGGYEQYF. The CDR3 DNA follows: TGTGCCAGCAGTGGGAGGGACAGGGACGGGGGCTACGAGCAGTACTTC. The whole variable domain, filled in from reference TRBV28 and TRBJ2-7, reads DVKVTQSSRYLVKRTGEKVFLECVQDMDHENMFWYRQDPGLGLRLIYFSYDVKMKEKGDIPEGYSVSREKKERFSLILESASTNQTSMYLCASSGRDRDGGYEQYFGPGTRLTVT.

This chain joins TRBV29-1 and TRBJ2-3, with a tentative D call TRBD1 (6 bases). Trimming cost V 6 bases and J 2 bases, with 15 bases left between them. CDR1 is SQVTM, CDR2 ANQGSEA, per germline. The CDR3 length is 14 residues. The CDR3 region has the DNA TGCAGCGTATCCGAGGGGGTGAACACAGATACGCAGTATTTT. It is translated as CSVSEGVNTDTQYF.

This clone was counted a few times. This chain uses TRBV5-1 with TRBJ1-3; no clear D. The CDR3 sequence is 16 residues long. V lost 0 bases to trimming and J lost 3 bases, with 13 bases between them. Germline CDR1 SGHRS, CDR2 YFSETQ. The CDR3 here is CASSLGFWSFGNTIYF. In DNA form, the CDR3 reads TGCGCCAGCAGCTTGGGTTTCTGGAGCTTTGGAAACACCATATATTTT.

The V call is TRBV5-1, the J call TRBJ2-1; TRBD2 is a possible D gene (6 bases). This CDR3 is built from 15 residues. Per germline, CDR1 SGHRS and CDR2 YFSETQ. V was cut by 4 bases and J by 6 bases, with 17 bases left in between. The CDR3 DNA reads TGCGCCAGCAGCCCAACTAGCCAAGCCTTCAATGAGCAGTTCTTC. Its protein product is CASSPTSQAFNEQFF.

This rearrangement joins TRBV28 to TRBJ1-4; 7 positions match TRBD1. Looked up from germline, CDR1 is MDHEN and CDR2 is SYDVKM. V was pared by 4 bases and J by 0 bases, with 2 bases of the junction left unmatched. The CDR3 is 15 residues long. Here the CDR3 reads CASSSTGATNEKLFF. CDR3 nucleotides: TGTGCCAGCAGTTCAACAGGGGCAACTAATGAAAAACTGTTTTTT.

This clone was counted only a few times. The gene calls are TRBV23-1 and TRBJ2-7; 8 bases are a match to TRBD1. Being an ORF, TRBV23-1 has a function that is uncertain. Germline trimming cut 5 bases from V and 2 bases from J; bases unmatched to any gene: 5. The CDR3 is 14 amino acids. CDR3 DNA sequence: TGCGCCAGCAGTTCCAGGGGGCTCACCTACGAGCAGTACTTC. It is translated as CASSSRGLTYEQYF.

The J gene is TRBJ1-3, the V gene TRBV4-2; D is uncertain. Looked up from germline, CDR1 is LGHNA and CDR2 is YNFKEQ. The CDR3 extends over 18 amino acids. V was shortened by 0 bases and J by 0 bases, with 15 bases between the two germline ends. The CDR3 here is CASSQDLVGLHSGNTIYF. CDR3 DNA sequence: TGTGCCAGCAGCCAAGATCTAGTAGGACTTCACTCTGGAAACACCATATATTTT.

The rearrangement joins TRBV5-1 to TRBJ2-2; 15 bases agree with TRBD2. Germline V lookup: CDR1 SGHRS, CDR2 YFSETQ. The junction had 10 bases not matched to a gene; V was cut back by 4 bases and J by 6 bases. This CDR3 is 18 amino acids long. The CDR3 reads CASSPRTSGRASAGELFF. The CDR3 coding sequence is TGCGCCAGCAGCCCAAGGACTAGCGGGAGGGCCTCGGCCGGGGAGCTGTTTTTT.

This chain joins TRBV4-2 and TRBJ2-1, with D perhaps matching TRBD2 (5 bases). CDR1 and CDR2 (germline): LGHNA, YNFKEQ. The CDR3 has 15 residues. Trimming removed 4 bases from V and 0 bases from J, with 10 bases in between. CDR3 nucleotide sequence: TGTGCCAGCAGCCCGGAGGTTGGCTCCTACAATGAGCAGTTCTTC. Amino acids: CASSPEVGSYNEQFF.

This CDR3 reads CASSLEFRTSGVTDTQYF. The CDR3 nucleotides are TGTGCCAGCAGCTTAGAATTTCGGACTAGCGGTGTCACAGATACGCAGTATTTT. The genes are TRBV7-9 and TRBJ2-3; 10 bases are a match to TRBD2. J gave up 2 bases and V 1 base, and 9 bases lay outside the gene matches. The CDR3 extends over 18 amino acids. CDR1 and CDR2 from the germline V gene are SEHNR and FQNEAQ (reference sequence).

With regard to this clone: Other nucleotide sequences from this sample produce the same CDR3. The V and J genes are TRBV7-8 and TRBJ1-1; D gene uncertain. The CDR3 totals 13 residues. Germline lookup yields CDR1 SGHVS and CDR2 FQNEAQ. Deletions cut 1 base from V and 1 base from J, with 4 bases between. CDR3 in amino acids: CASSLDRNTEAFF. The CDR3 region has the DNA TGTGCCAGCAGCTTAGATAGGAACACTGAAGCTTTCTTT.

The chain recombines TRBV7-3 with TRBJ2-2, with unresolved D. The CDR3 is 12 residues long. From germline, CDR1 is SGHTA and CDR2 FQGTGA. Trimming removed 5 bases at V and 7 bases at J, with 8 bases between. The CDR3 coding sequence is TGTGCCAGCAGCCTCACCAGCGGGGAGCTGTTTTTT. Its translation is CASSLTSGELFF. Full variable domain (rest looked up from reference TRBV7-3 and TRBJ2-2): GAGVSQTPSNKVTEKGKYVELRCDPISGHTALYWYRQSLGQGPEFLIYFQGTGAADDSGLPNDRFFAVRPEGSVSTLKIQRTERGDSAVYLCASSLTSGELFFGEGSRLTVL.

The chain couples TRBV4-1 to TRBJ2-7; D not resolved. Germline CDR1 MGHRA, CDR2 YSYEKL. V lost 3 bases and J lost 2, with 8 bases in between. CDR3 size: 13 residues. The CDR3 is CASSQAAAYEQYF. In DNA form, the CDR3 reads TGCGCCAGCAGCCAGGCCGCAGCCTACGAGCAGTACTTC.

J is TRBJ2-1 and V is TRBV7-6, with D maybe TRBD2 (5 bases). CDR1 is SGHVS and CDR2 is FNYEAQ in the germline V gene. Trimming took 10 bases from V and 2 from J, leaving 18 bases between them. This CDR3 region has 15 residues. CDR3 residues: CANPTSGNAYNEQFF. CDR3 nucleotides: TGTGCCAACCCAACCTCCGGGAACGCCTACAATGAGCAGTTCTTC.

The chain has TRBV5-1 and TRBJ2-1, with TRBD1 as a possible D gene (6 bases). This CDR3 region has 17 residues. V shed 4 bases and J shed 7 bases, with 24 bases lying between them. Looked up from germline, CDR1 is SGHRS and CDR2 is YFSETQ. Here the CDR3 DNA reads TGCGCCAGCAGCCCGATCCCGTTTTCGGCAGGGACAAATGAGCAGTTCTTC. Protein sequence: CASSPIPFSAGTNEQFF.

This clone was seen a handful of times. This chain joins TRBV9 and TRBJ1-2; 11 bases align to TRBD1. The V segment lost 5 bases and the J segment 4 bases; nucleotides outside the gene matches: 4. Germline loops: CDR1 SGDLS, CDR2 YYNGEE. The CDR3 sequence is 14 residues long. CDR3 sequence: CASRGDRGTYGYTF. CDR3 bases: TGTGCCAGCAGAGGGGACAGGGGGACCTATGGCTACACCTTC.

The chain has TRBV9 and TRBJ1-3; no reliable D call. Looked up from germline, CDR1 is SGDLS and CDR2 is YYNGEE. The CDR3 runs to 18 residues. The V and J ends lost 0 bases and 1 base respectively, with 17 bases between them. The CDR3 sequence is CASSVAGSLGLSGNTIYF. CDR3 sequence (DNA): TGTGCCAGCAGCGTAGCTGGGAGTTTGGGGTTATCTGGAAACACCATATATTTT.

The chain is built from TRBV7-8 and TRBJ1-6; TRBD1 matches at 8 bases. Germline V lookup: CDR1 SGHVS, CDR2 FQNEAQ. The CDR3 extends over 16 amino acids. V shed 5 bases, J shed 5 bases, and the junction held 8 bases outside the gene matches. CDR3 in DNA: TGTGCCAGCAGCCCGAACGACAGGGGCAATAATTCACCCCTCCACTTT. Its translation: CASSPNDRGNNSPLHF.

In its sample, this clone was seen many times. CDR3 nucleotides: TGTGCCAGTTCAGAAAGGGGGCAGGGCCAAGAGACCCAGTACTTC. It encodes CASSERGQGQETQYF. This chain links TRBV2 with TRBJ2-5; 7 positions agree with TRBD1. J lost 1 base, V lost 9 bases, and 11 bases had no gene match. The CDR3 contains 15 residues. CDR1 SNHLY and CDR2 FYNNEI come from the germline V gene.

This chain joins TRBV3-1 (or the pseudogene TRBV3-2) and TRBJ2-3; a possible D gene is TRBD1 (5 bases). V lost 1 base, J lost 3 bases, and 11 bases lay in between. The length of the CDR3 is 15 residues. Germline V gives CDR1 LGHDT, CDR2 YNNKEL (reference sequence). This CDR3 is CASSQGFRVTDTQYF. The CDR3 nucleotides read TGTGCCAGCAGCCAAGGTTTCAGGGTGACAGATACGCAGTATTTT.

This clone was counted ten times or more. V gene TRBV5-1 combines with J gene TRBJ2-7; D not certain. The CDR3 length is 13 residues. Germline CDR1 reads SGHRS; CDR2 reads YFSETQ. V was cut by 6 bases and J by 6 bases, with 16 bases left in between. The CDR3 loop is CASKTENIFEQYF. CDR3 sequence (DNA): TGCGCCAGCAAAACAGAAAATATCTTCGAGCAGTACTTC.

The rearrangement links TRBV5-4 to TRBJ2-1, with a possible D match to TRBD2 (6 bases). This CDR3 contains 15 residues. The V and J ends lost 0 bases and 4 bases respectively, with 11 bases between them. Germline-derived CDR1 and CDR2 are SGHNT and YYREEE (reference sequence). CDR3 sequence: CASSLVAGPYNEQFF. CDR3 DNA: TGTGCCAGCAGCTTGGTGGCGGGGCCGTACAATGAGCAGTTCTTC.

The chain links TRBV10-3 to TRBJ2-3; D perhaps matches TRBD2 (6 bases). This CDR3 has 14 residues. Trimming pared 8 bases from V and 1 base from J, leaving 13 bases between. Germline V lookup: CDR1 ENHRY, CDR2 SYGVKD. The CDR3 region is CAISPGRGTDTQYF. The CDR3 region has the DNA TGTGCCATCTCTCCCGGGAGAGGCACAGATACGCAGTATTTT.